What follows are 29 T cell receptor beta chains derived from one specimen sequenced in a study of blood T cell repertoires in COVID-19. Sequencing was performed with immunoSEQ multiplex PCR; in TCRdb, only in-frame clones are kept and a portion is missing. The sample has 110,000 or so clones, roughly four fifths seen once. Sequenced input: peripheral blood. The receptor source for this set is a woman older than 75 with acute or convalescent COVID-19.

Details on this clone: The sample carries other DNA sequences with the same CDR3. The V gene is TRBV4-1, the J gene TRBJ1-5, with a tentative D call TRBD1 (6 bases). V dropped 1 base and J dropped 5 bases, with 12 bases sitting between them. The CDR3 contains 15 residues. The V gene's germline CDR1 is MGHRA and CDR2 YSYEKL. CDR3 nucleotides: TGCGCCAGCAGCCAAGTTGGCGGGGGCTATCAGCCCCAGCATTTT. Translation gives CASSQVGGGYQPQHF.

This chain connects TRBV5-1 to TRBJ2-1; 7 bases line up with TRBD2. The V gene end was trimmed by 4 bases and the J gene end by 0 bases; junction bases not matched to a gene: 7. This CDR3 region has 16 residues. The germline V gene has CDR1 SGHRS and CDR2 YFSETQ. CDR3 loop: CASSTSWGGSYNEQFF. CDR3 DNA sequence: TGCGCCAGCAGCACGTCGTGGGGGGGCTCCTACAATGAGCAGTTCTTC.

The chain links TRBV27 to TRBJ1-4; D might be TRBD1 (5 bases). The CDR3 is 15 amino acids. Per germline, CDR1 MNHEY and CDR2 SMNVEV (reference sequence). Trimming removed 3 bases from V and 4 bases from J, with 12 bases in between. The CDR3 loop reads CASSFGGFSNEKLFF. The DNA of the CDR3 is TGTGCCAGCAGTTTCGGGGGGTTTAGTAATGAAAAACTGTTTTTT.

The V and J genes are TRBV6-5 and TRBJ2-5, with TRBD1 as a possible D gene (6 bases). Germline lookup yields CDR1 MNHEY and CDR2 SVGAGI. V lost 0 bases and J 1 base, leaving 12 bases between the germline ends. The CDR3 covers 16 residues. The CDR3 sequence is CASSYSWTATQETQYF. CDR3 DNA sequence: TGTGCCAGCAGTTACTCGTGGACAGCCACCCAAGAGACCCAGTACTTC.

In this sample, this clone turned up a few times. The chain carries TRBV9 and TRBJ2-5, with D tentatively TRBD1 (6 bases). CDR1 and CDR2 from the germline V gene are SGDLS and YYNGEE. Trimming took off 4 bases at V and 2 bases at J, with 15 bases between the two ends. This CDR3 has 15 amino acids. Here the CDR3 DNA reads TGTGCCAGCAGCCTCTGGACAGCGCCGCAAGAGACCCAGTACTTC. Amino acids: CASSLWTAPQETQYF.

This clone showed up just a few times. V usage is TRBV3-1 (or the pseudogene TRBV3-2) and J usage is TRBJ2-3, with D perhaps TRBD1 (5 bases). Trimming removed 3 bases from V and 3 bases from J, with 7 bases in between. This CDR3 has 13 residues. The germline CDR1 and CDR2 sequences are LGHDT and YNNKEL (reference sequence). CDR3: CASSQAGTDTQYF. The CDR3 DNA is TGTGCCAGCAGCCAGGCAGGGACAGATACGCAGTATTTT.

The chain's CDR3 is CASSKTGKMNTEAFF. The DNA of the CDR3 is TGTGCCAGCAGTAAGACAGGGAAAATGAACACTGAAGCTTTCTTT. The gene calls are TRBV6-2 or TRBV6-3 and TRBJ1-1; 7 nucleotides align to TRBD1. Trimming took 5 bases from V and 0 from J; bases not matched to a gene: 6. This CDR3 contains 15 residues. In germline, CDR1 is MNHEY, CDR2 SVGEGT.

The chain combines TRBV5-1 with TRBJ1-4; possible D gene TRBD1, 6 bases. V was shortened by 0 bases and J by 0 bases, with 9 bases between the two germline ends. CDR3 size: 16 residues. Germline V gene lookup returns CDR1 SGHRS and CDR2 YFSETQ. The CDR3 spells CASSLARGTTNEKLFF. DNA for the CDR3: TGCGCCAGCAGCTTGGCCAGGGGCACAACTAATGAAAAACTGTTTTTT.

The V gene is TRBV18, the J gene TRBJ2-1; TRBD2 aligns across 13 bases. From germline, CDR1 is KGHSH and CDR2 LQKENI. The CDR3 runs to 16 residues. Losses at the gene ends were 0 bases for V and 8 bases for J; bases not matched to a gene: 4. The CDR3 DNA follows: TGTGCCAGCTCACCACCACTAGCGGGAGGGCCCTATGAGCAGTTCTTC. Residues: CASSPPLAGGPYEQFF.

This chain uses TRBV29-1 with TRBJ1-1, with D unclear. V lost 5 bases, J lost 10 bases, and 11 bases lay in between. Looked up from germline, CDR1 is SQVTM and CDR2 is ANQGSEA. The CDR3 spans 10 residues. Here the CDR3 reads CSVSREVAFF. In DNA form, the CDR3 reads TGCAGCGTTTCACGGGAGGTAGCTTTCTTT. The full variable domain, completed using reference TRBV29-1 and TRBJ1-1, is SAVISQKPSRDICQRGTSLTIQCQVDSQVTMMFWYRQQPGQSLTLIATANQGSEATYESGFVIDKFPISRPNLTFSTLTVSNMSPEDSSIYLCSVSREVAFFGQGTRLTVV.

The chain has TRBV29-1 and TRBJ1-1; D is undetermined. This CDR3 has 13 amino acids. The V gene's germline CDR1 is SQVTM and CDR2 ANQGSEA. V was cut by 0 bases and J by 5 bases, with 10 bases left in between. CDR3 sequence reads: CSVEDEVGTEAFF. The CDR3 nucleotides read TGCAGCGTTGAAGACGAGGTCGGAACTGAAGCTTTCTTT.

The rearrangement links TRBV5-1 to TRBJ2-3; D perhaps matches TRBD1 (5 bases). CDR1 is SGHRS and CDR2 is YFSETQ in the germline V gene. V was clipped by 0 bases and J by 5 bases, with 13 bases between them. CDR3 length: 15 residues. CDR3 DNA: TGCGCCAGCAGCTTGGGACGTTCCCAGGGAGATACGCAGTATTTT. This sequence encodes CASSLGRSQGDTQYF.

The chain is built from TRBV20-1 and TRBJ1-1, with D unresolved. Germline V gene sequence: CDR1 DFQATT, CDR2 SNEGSKA (reference sequence). The CDR3 has 13 residues. V was clipped by 3 bases and J by 1 base, with 9 bases between them. The CDR3 spells CSASWRENTEAFF. CDR3 DNA: TGCAGTGCTAGTTGGAGGGAGAACACTGAAGCTTTCTTT.

A few counts support this clone. The chain links TRBV27 to TRBJ2-7; D may be TRBD1 (6 bases). CDR3 length: 14 amino acids. CDR1 is MNHEY and CDR2 is SMNVEV in the germline V gene (reference sequence). Trimming took off 2 bases at V and 6 bases at J, with 14 bases between the two ends. The CDR3 reads CASSLRGSVPEQYF. The CDR3 DNA reads as TGTGCCAGCAGTTTAAGGGGGTCCGTCCCCGAGCAGTACTTC.

The CDR3 here is CASSRTSFEKLFF. Here the CDR3 DNA reads TGTGCCAGCAGTAGGACAAGTTTTGAAAAACTGTTTTTT. This chain uses TRBV6-5 with TRBJ1-4, with D tentatively TRBD1 (5 bases). This CDR3 is built from 13 residues. Trimming left V 5 bases short and J 7 bases short, with 11 bases between. Per germline, CDR1 MNHEY and CDR2 SVGAGI.

This clone was recorded a few times. The gene calls are TRBV7-6 and TRBJ2-7; possibly TRBD2 for D (5 bases). There are 15 residues in the CDR3. Germline values: CDR1 SGHVS, CDR2 FNYEAQ. Trimming took off 2 bases at V and 3 bases at J, with 14 bases between the two ends. The CDR3 here is CASSLSARDYYEQYF. DNA for the CDR3: TGTGCCAGCAGCTTATCAGCGAGAGACTACTACGAGCAGTACTTC.

The chain combines TRBV29-1 with TRBJ2-5; TRBD2 aligns across 8 bases. The CDR3 extends over 12 amino acids. V dropped 5 bases and J dropped 5; count of bases not matched to a gene: 4. Germline V gene sequence: CDR1 SQVTM, CDR2 ANQGSEA. The CDR3 is CSVQSGSETQYF. CDR3 nucleotides: TGCAGCGTTCAAAGCGGGAGTGAGACCCAGTACTTC.

Here the CDR3 DNA reads TGCGCCAGCAGCGGACAGGGGGCAGGTACAGGCGATGAGCAGTTCTTC. This gives the protein CASSGQGAGTGDEQFF. J is TRBJ2-1 and V is TRBV5-1; 11 bases agree with TRBD1. The CDR3 totals 16 residues. Germline V gene sequence: CDR1 SGHRS, CDR2 YFSETQ. The J segment lost 8 bases and the V segment lost 4 bases, leaving 11 bases of the junction unmatched.

This clone was observed a single time. DNA for the CDR3: TGTGCCAGCAGCTTAGAGGGGGCTAGGGACTATGGCTACACCTTC. Protein: CASSLEGARDYGYTF. This sequence joins TRBV5-4 and TRBJ1-2; 7 bases map to TRBD1. This CDR3 spans 15 amino acids. V shed 2 bases and J 3 bases; nucleotides not matched to a gene: 7. From germline, CDR1 is SGHNT and CDR2 YYREEE (reference sequence).

The chain couples TRBV15 to TRBJ2-1; 9 nucleotides agree with TRBD1. CDR3 length: 16 residues. Germline trimming cut 1 base from V and 5 bases from J; bases unmatched to any gene: 6. Germline V lookup: CDR1 LNHNV, CDR2 YYDKDF (reference sequence). CDR3 coding DNA: TGTGCCACCAGCAGAGGATCAGGACAGGGGAACAATGAGCAGTTCTTC. It yields the protein CATSRGSGQGNNEQFF.

This clone appeared a few times. The genes are TRBV6-5 and TRBJ2-2, with D hard to call. The CDR3 runs 13 residues. The V end lost 2 bases, the J end lost 4 bases, and 5 bases lay between the germline ends. Germline CDR1 reads MNHEY; CDR2 reads SVGAGI. The CDR3 region has the DNA TGTGCCAGCAGTTACGCGTTCACCGGGGAGCTGTTTTTT. It specifies CASSYAFTGELFF.

The chain joins TRBV6-5 to TRBJ1-1, with a weak D call TRBD1 (6 bases). This CDR3 contains 14 residues. The germline V and J ends were trimmed by 7 bases and 2 bases, with 14 bases remaining between them. Germline-derived CDR1 and CDR2 are MNHEY and SVGAGI. The CDR3 sequence is CASTRQAINTEAFF. CDR3 nucleotide sequence: TGTGCCAGCACTAGACAGGCGATAAACACTGAAGCTTTCTTT.

This clone was seen only once. This chain links TRBV7-9 with TRBJ2-3; 10 nucleotides align to TRBD1. The V and J ends lost 6 bases and 4 bases, in that order; junction bases with no gene match: 7. The CDR3 extends over 15 amino acids. Germline CDR1 is SEHNR and CDR2 is FQNEAQ (reference sequence). The CDR3 region has the DNA TGTGCCAGCAGGACCGGGACAGGGGTGGCAGATACGCAGTATTTT. It is translated as CASRTGTGVADTQYF.

The chain links TRBV19 to TRBJ1-5, with 7 bases lining up with TRBD1. This CDR3 region has 14 residues. Germline loops: CDR1 LNHDA, CDR2 SQIVND (reference sequence). The trim removed 4 bases at V and 4 bases at J, leaving 4 bases unmatched. DNA for the CDR3: TGTGCCAGTAGTACTCCAGGGGGGAATCAGCCCCAGCATTTT. It is translated as CASSTPGGNQPQHF.

This sequence joins TRBV9 and TRBJ1-3; maybe TRBD1 (6 bases). The CDR3 contains 18 residues. Germline assignment: CDR1 SGDLS and CDR2 YYNGEE. The ends were cut back, 0 bases at V and 2 bases at J, with 18 bases in the middle. This CDR3 reads CASSVGQGLVEAGNTIYF. CDR3 nucleotides: TGTGCCAGCAGCGTAGGGCAGGGGCTGGTCGAAGCTGGAAACACCATATATTTT.

This chain links TRBV3-1 (or the pseudogene TRBV3-2) with TRBJ2-7, with TRBD1 matching 8 bases. Unmatched junction bases numbered 11, after V lost 4 bases and J lost 6 bases. The CDR3 is 15 amino acids. In germline, CDR1 is LGHDT, CDR2 YNNKEL (reference sequence). DNA of the CDR3: TGTGCCAGCAGCCCCCGGACAGGGAACCTCGCCGAGCAGTACGTC. It yields the protein CASSPRTGNLAEQYV.

The chain joins TRBV18 to TRBJ1-2; 7 nucleotides align to TRBD1. J lost 11 bases, V lost 1 base, and 10 bases had no gene match. The germline V gene encodes CDR1 KGHSH and CDR2 LQKENI. CDR3 size: 14 residues. In DNA form, the CDR3 reads TGTGCCAGCTCACCACTCGACAGGGAGTCGGGATACACCTTC. The encoded protein is CASSPLDRESGYTF.

The chain uses TRBV5-5 and TRBJ2-2; 11 bases match TRBD2. The germline V gene encodes CDR1 SGHKS and CDR2 YYEKEE (reference sequence). There are 15 residues in the CDR3. V dropped 2 bases and J dropped 4; count of bases not matched to a gene: 1. CDR3: CASSFSGRATGELFF. Here the CDR3 DNA reads TGTGCCAGCAGCTTTAGCGGGAGGGCCACCGGGGAGCTGTTTTTT. Together with reference TRBV5-5 and TRBJ2-2, the CDR3 gives the full variable domain: DAGVTQSPTHLIKTRGQQVTLRCSPISGHKSVSWYQQVLGQGPQFIFQYYEKEERGRGNFPDRFSARQFPNYSSELNVNALLLGDSALYLCASSFSGRATGELFFGEGSRLTVL.

Only a few counts were recorded for this clone. V and J are TRBV24-1 and TRBJ2-3; TRBD1 aligns across 7 bases. The germline V gene has CDR1 KGHDR and CDR2 SFDVKD. The CDR3 is 17 amino acids. V lost 3 bases, J lost 1 base, and 9 bases stayed unmatched. CDR3 nucleotide sequence: TGTGCCACCAGTGATCAAGAACCCGACAGGGGCACAGATACGCAGTATTTT. This gives the protein CATSDQEPDRGTDTQYF.